The 20 T cell receptor beta chains below were found in one sample sequenced in a study of shared clonotypes between healthy human individuals. The data were produced by immunoSEQ multiplex PCR, yet TCRdb's version contains in-frame clones alone and is incomplete. The sample includes 800,000 to 1,200,000 clones, roughly 74% of them seen just once. Sequenced sample: memory CD4+ T cells from PBMCs. Subset of the sample: CD45RA-negative fraction. These receptor sequences come from a man aged 18 to 35 in good health. Some clones in this sample may be carry-over from other donors' samples.

CDR3 residues: CAWSGLAGVGEQFF. The CDR3 nucleotides read TGTGCCTGGAGTGGACTAGCGGGGGTAGGGGAGCAGTTCTTC. V is TRBV30 and J is TRBJ2-1, with 12 bases fitting TRBD2. This CDR3 is 14 amino acids long. Germline CDR1 is GTSNPN and CDR2 is SVGIG (reference sequence). V lost 1 base, J lost 10 bases, and 5 bases stayed unmatched.

A single count supports this clone. The chain carries TRBV11-2 and TRBJ2-2; 8 bases fit TRBD1. The CDR3 has 18 amino acids. With V trimmed by 4 bases and J by 0 bases, 10 bases remained unmatched. Germline assignment: CDR1 SGHAT and CDR2 FQNNGV. CDR3 amino acids: CASSSQYGTGSNTGELFF. CDR3 DNA: TGTGCCAGCAGCTCTCAGTACGGGACAGGCTCGAACACCGGGGAGCTGTTTTTT.

Turning to this clone: Other DNA variants within this sample encode the same CDR3. The chain links TRBV2 to TRBJ1-1; D is possibly TRBD1 (6 bases). This CDR3 is built from 14 residues. CDR1 and CDR2 (germline): SNHLY, FYNNEI. Trimming took 6 bases from V and 0 from J, leaving 11 bases between them. Written as DNA, the CDR3 is TGTGCCAGCAGCGTCGGACAGATGAACACTGAAGCTTTCTTT. Protein sequence: CASSVGQMNTEAFF.

The rearrangement joins TRBV6-1 to TRBJ2-3; 10 nucleotides line up with TRBD2. The ends lost 7 bases at V and 1 base at J; junction bases unmatched: 5. This CDR3 has 15 amino acids. Germline CDR1 is MNHNS and CDR2 is SASEGT. Written as DNA, the CDR3 is TGTGCCAGCAAGAGCGGGAGGGCCCGCACAGATACGCAGTATTTT. Amino acids: CASKSGRARTDTQYF.

The V call is TRBV18, the J call TRBJ2-7; 7 bases agree with TRBD2. The V gene's germline CDR1 is KGHSH and CDR2 LQKENI. Trimming cost V 3 bases and J 3 bases; bases outside gene matches: 8. The CDR3 totals 15 residues. CDR3 sequence: CASSPASGRGYEQYF. CDR3 nucleotide sequence: TGTGCCAGCTCACCCGCTAGCGGAAGGGGCTACGAGCAGTACTTC.

The gene calls are TRBV4-1 and TRBJ1-4, with D possibly matching TRBD1 (5 bases). The CDR3 sequence is 17 residues long. V lost 5 bases and J lost 0, with 16 bases in between. Germline assignment: CDR1 MGHRA and CDR2 YSYEKL. Here the CDR3 reads CASSTRDLLPTNEKLFF. CDR3 nucleotides: TGCGCCAGCAGCACCCGGGACCTACTCCCAACTAATGAAAAACTGTTTTTT.

V usage is TRBV5-8 and J usage is TRBJ2-3; possible D gene TRBD1, 6 bases. The CDR3 has 15 amino acids. With 2 bases removed from V and 2 bases from J, the gap between germline ends came to 12 bases. Germline V lookup: CDR1 SGHTS, CDR2 YDEGEE. CDR3 nucleotides: TGTGCCAGCAGCTTACAGGGACATGCCACAGATACGCAGTATTTT. Its translation is CASSLQGHATDTQYF.

This chain links TRBV5-6 with TRBJ1-1, with 9 bases identical to TRBD1. The V segment lost 3 bases and the J segment 7 bases; nucleotides outside the gene matches: 19. From germline, CDR1 is SGHDT and CDR2 YYEEEE. The CDR3 covers 18 residues. The CDR3 loop reads CASSYRDRDLGGRVEAFF. In nucleotides, the CDR3 is TGTGCCAGCAGCTACCGGGACAGGGATTTGGGTGGGAGAGTTGAAGCTTTCTTT.

CDR3 coding DNA: TGTGCCAGCAGCCAAGTTACCGGGGGCTCCTACAATGAGCAGTTCTTC. Its protein product is CASSQVTGGSYNEQFF. The V and J genes are TRBV14 and TRBJ2-1, with a tentative D call TRBD2 (6 bases). CDR3 length: 16 residues. The germline V gene encodes CDR1 SGHDN and CDR2 FVKESK. Trimming stripped 1 base from V and 0 bases from J, with 10 bases between.

The chain recombines TRBV1 with TRBJ2-1; the D segment call TRBD1 is taken from the table without a DNA check. TRBV1 is an annotated pseudogene. This CDR3 has 15 residues. The CDR3 is CTSSQDDAGWDEQFF. The CDR3 DNA is TGCACCAGCAGCCAAGATGATGCAGGGTGGGATGAGCAGTTCTTC.

V usage is TRBV6-1 and J usage is TRBJ2-2; D remains unclear. Deletions cut 4 bases from V and 4 bases from J, with 10 bases between. CDR3 length: 14 residues. Germline CDR1 is MNHNS and CDR2 is SASEGT. In DNA, the CDR3 is TGTGCCAGCAGTGTTAATATAGGCACCGGGGAGCTGTTTTTT. Amino acid sequence: CASSVNIGTGELFF.

The chain recombines TRBV15 with TRBJ2-6, with D hard to call. V lost 3 bases and J lost 2, with 8 bases in between. The CDR3 sequence is 15 residues long. Germline lookup yields CDR1 LNHNV and CDR2 YYDKDF (reference sequence). The DNA of the CDR3 is TGTGCCACCAGCAGTATAATCCCTGGGGCCAACGTCCTGACTTTC. This sequence encodes CATSSIIPGANVLTF.

The chain combines TRBV6-1 with TRBJ1-1; D remains ambiguous. The germline V gene encodes CDR1 MNHNS and CDR2 SASEGT. This CDR3 region has 14 residues. V was pared by 5 bases and J by 0 bases, with 10 bases between. In DNA, the CDR3 is TGTGCCAGCAGTTCGAAGGTCATGAACACTGAAGCTTTCTTT. This gives the protein CASSSKVMNTEAFF.

The chain is built from TRBV4-2 and TRBJ2-3, with 9 bases matching TRBD2. The CDR3 consists of 19 residues. J lost 4 bases, V lost 0 bases, and 14 bases had no gene match. Germline lookup yields CDR1 LGHNA and CDR2 YNFKEQ. DNA for the CDR3: TGTGCCAGCAGCCAAGATCGGCTGGTAGCGGGAGTGGGGGCAGATACGCAGTATTTT. Translating gives CASSQDRLVAGVGADTQYF.

V usage is TRBV5-6 and J usage is TRBJ2-7, with D uncertain. Per germline, CDR1 SGHDT and CDR2 YYEEEE. This CDR3 spans 13 amino acids. With 4 bases removed from V and 3 bases from J, the gap between germline ends came to 11 bases. This chain's CDR3 is CASSPDRRYEQYF. CDR3 sequence (DNA): TGTGCCAGCAGCCCCGACCGCCGCTACGAGCAGTACTTC.

This rearrangement joins TRBV2 to TRBJ2-5; 7 nucleotides agree with TRBD2. V lost 8 bases, J lost 0 bases, and 6 bases stayed unmatched. The CDR3 extends over 14 amino acids. Germline CDR1 reads SNHLY; CDR2 reads FYNNEI. CDR3 protein: CASQLADHQETQYF. The CDR3 coding sequence is TGTGCCAGCCAGCTAGCGGACCACCAAGAGACCCAGTACTTC.

V gene TRBV5-1 combines with J gene TRBJ1-4; no firm D call. V was shortened by 7 bases and J by 8 bases, with 12 bases between the two germline ends. The CDR3 runs to 12 residues. CDR1 and CDR2 (germline): SGHRS, YFSETQ. The CDR3 is CASSKDLEKLFF. CDR3 coding DNA: TGCGCCAGCTCCAAAGACCTCGAAAAACTGTTTTTT.

This rearrangement joins TRBV6-1 to TRBJ2-7; TRBD1 might be the D (6 bases). The CDR3 has 13 amino acids. Looked up from germline, CDR1 is MNHNS and CDR2 is SASEGT. V dropped 6 bases and J dropped 4 bases, with 13 bases sitting between them. In DNA form, the CDR3 reads TGTGCCAGCAGGGCTACAGGGAAGTACGAGCAGTACTTC. It codes for CASRATGKYEQYF.

The V call is TRBV10-3, the J call TRBJ2-5; unclear D gene. The CDR3 has 14 amino acids. Trimming removed 6 bases from V and 0 bases from J, with 11 bases in between. Germline CDR1 is ENHRY and CDR2 is SYGVKD. CDR3 coding DNA: TGTGCCATCAGCCCCATGGGGTACCAAGAGACCCAGTACTTC. Protein product: CAISPMGYQETQYF.

The chain is built from TRBV11-1 and TRBJ2-1, with D perhaps TRBD1 or TRBD2 (5 bases each). Germline CDR1 is SGHAT and CDR2 is FQDESV (reference sequence). The V gene lost 4 bases and the J gene lost 14 bases, with 12 bases spanning the gap. There are 11 residues in the CDR3. In DNA, the CDR3 is TGTGCCAGCAGCTCCGGGGACCGGGAGTTCTTC. Its protein product is CASSSGDREFF.